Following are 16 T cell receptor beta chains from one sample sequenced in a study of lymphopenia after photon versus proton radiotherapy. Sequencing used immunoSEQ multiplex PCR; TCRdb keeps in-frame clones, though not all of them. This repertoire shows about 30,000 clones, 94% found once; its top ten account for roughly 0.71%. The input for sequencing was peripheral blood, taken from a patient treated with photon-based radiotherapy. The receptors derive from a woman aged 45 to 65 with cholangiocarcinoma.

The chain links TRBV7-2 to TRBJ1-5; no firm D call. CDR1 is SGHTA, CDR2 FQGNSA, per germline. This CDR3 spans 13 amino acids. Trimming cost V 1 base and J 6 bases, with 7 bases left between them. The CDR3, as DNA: TGTGCCAGCAGCTTAGGGCTGCGTCAGCCCCAGCATTTT. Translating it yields CASSLGLRQPQHF.

DNA of the CDR3: TGTGCCAGCAGCTTAATGGGGGGGGGTGGCAATCAGCCCCAGCATTTT. It is translated as CASSLMGGGGNQPQHF. The rearrangement links TRBV7-8 to TRBJ1-5; perhaps TRBD1 as D (5 bases). The CDR3 is 16 residues long. Germline V lookup: CDR1 SGHVS, CDR2 FQNEAQ. Trimming left V 2 bases short and J 2 bases short, with 13 bases between.

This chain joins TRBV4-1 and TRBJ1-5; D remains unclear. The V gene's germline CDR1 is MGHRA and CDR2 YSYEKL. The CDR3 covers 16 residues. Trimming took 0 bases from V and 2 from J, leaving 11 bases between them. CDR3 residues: CASSQDWAGRNQPQHF. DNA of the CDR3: TGCGCCAGCAGCCAAGACTGGGCAGGCCGCAATCAGCCCCAGCATTTT.

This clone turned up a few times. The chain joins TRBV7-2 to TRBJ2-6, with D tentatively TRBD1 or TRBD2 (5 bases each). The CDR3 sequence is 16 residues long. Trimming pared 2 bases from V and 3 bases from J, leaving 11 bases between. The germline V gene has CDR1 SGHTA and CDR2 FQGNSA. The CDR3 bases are TGTGCCAGCAGCTTACTTGGGGGTGGTGGGGCCAACGTCCTGACTTTC. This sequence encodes CASSLLGGGGANVLTF.

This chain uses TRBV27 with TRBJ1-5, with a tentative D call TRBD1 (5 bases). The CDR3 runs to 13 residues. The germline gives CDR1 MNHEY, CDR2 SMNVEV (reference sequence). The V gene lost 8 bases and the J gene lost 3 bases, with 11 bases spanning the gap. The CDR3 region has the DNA TGTGCCAGCCGTACAGGTTTCAATCAGCCCCAGCATTTT. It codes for CASRTGFNQPQHF.

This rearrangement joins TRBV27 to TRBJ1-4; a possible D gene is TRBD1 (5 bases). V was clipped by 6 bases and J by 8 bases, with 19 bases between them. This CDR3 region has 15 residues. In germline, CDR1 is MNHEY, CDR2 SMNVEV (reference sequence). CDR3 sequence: CASSPLEGWGEKLFF. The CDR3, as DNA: TGTGCCAGCAGCCCTTTGGAGGGATGGGGCGAAAAACTGTTTTTT.

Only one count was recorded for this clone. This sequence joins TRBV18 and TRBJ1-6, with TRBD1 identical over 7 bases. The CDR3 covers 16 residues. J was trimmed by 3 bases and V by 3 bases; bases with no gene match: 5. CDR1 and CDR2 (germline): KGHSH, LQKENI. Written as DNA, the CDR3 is TGTGCCAGCTCACCTCAGAGGGACAGCTATAATTCACCCCTCCACTTT. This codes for CASSPQRDSYNSPLHF. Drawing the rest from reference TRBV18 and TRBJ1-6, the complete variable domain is NAGVMQNPRHLVRRRGQEARLRCSPMKGHSHVYWYRQLPEEGLKFMVYLQKENIIDESGMPKERFSAEFPKEGPSILRIQQVVRGDSAAYFCASSPQRDSYNSPLHFGNGTRLTVT.

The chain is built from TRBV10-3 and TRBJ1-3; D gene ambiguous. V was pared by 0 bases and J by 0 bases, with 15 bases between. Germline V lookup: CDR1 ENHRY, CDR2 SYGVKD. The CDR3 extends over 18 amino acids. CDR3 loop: CAISESRLLTVSGNTIYF. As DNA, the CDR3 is TGTGCCATCAGTGAGTCTCGTTTGCTGACCGTCTCTGGAAACACCATATATTTT.

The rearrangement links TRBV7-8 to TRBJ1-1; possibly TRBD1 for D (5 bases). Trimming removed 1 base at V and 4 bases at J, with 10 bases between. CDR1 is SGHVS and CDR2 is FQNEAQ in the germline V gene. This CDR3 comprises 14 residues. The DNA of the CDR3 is TGTGCCAGCAGCTTAGAGGGAAGGGGCACTGAAGCTTTCTTT. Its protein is CASSLEGRGTEAFF.

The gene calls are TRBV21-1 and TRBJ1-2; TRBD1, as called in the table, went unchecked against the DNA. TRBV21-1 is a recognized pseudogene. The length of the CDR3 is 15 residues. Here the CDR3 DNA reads TGTGCCAGCAGCAAAGGGGGGGACAGTGGCTATGGCTACACCTTC. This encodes CASSKGGDSGYGYTF.

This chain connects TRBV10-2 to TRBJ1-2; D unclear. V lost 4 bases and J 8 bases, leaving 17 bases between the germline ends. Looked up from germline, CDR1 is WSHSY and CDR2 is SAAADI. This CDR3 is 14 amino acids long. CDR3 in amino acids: CASSAVHPISGYTF. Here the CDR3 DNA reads TGCGCCAGCAGTGCGGTCCACCCCATATCCGGCTACACCTTC.

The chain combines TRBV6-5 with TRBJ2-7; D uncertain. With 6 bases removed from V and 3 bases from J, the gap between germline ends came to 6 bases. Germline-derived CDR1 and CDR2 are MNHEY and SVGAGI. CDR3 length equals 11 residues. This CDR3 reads CASRRDYEQYF. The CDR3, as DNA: TGTGCCAGCAGACGAGACTACGAGCAGTACTTC.

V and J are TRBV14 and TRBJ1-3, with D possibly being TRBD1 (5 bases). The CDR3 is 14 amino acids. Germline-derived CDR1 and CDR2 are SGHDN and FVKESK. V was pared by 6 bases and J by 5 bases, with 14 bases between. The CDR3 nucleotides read TGTGCCAGCAGTCTCGGGGGTAACCGAAACACCATATATTTT. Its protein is CASSLGGNRNTIYF. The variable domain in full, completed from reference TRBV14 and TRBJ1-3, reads EAGVTQFPSHSVIEKGQTVTLRCDPISGHDNLYWYRRVMGKEIKFLLHFVKESKQDESGMPNNRFLAERTGGTYSTLKVQPAELEDSGVYFCASSLGGNRNTIYFGEGSWLTVV.

The CDR3 DNA follows: TGTGCCAGCAGTATCGGACGGGGCCAAGAGACCCAGTACTTC. It encodes CASSIGRGQETQYF. The rearrangement joins TRBV6-6 to TRBJ2-5; D might be TRBD2 (5 bases). CDR1 is MNHNY, CDR2 SVGAGI, per germline (reference sequence). This CDR3 spans 14 amino acids. The V gene lost 5 bases and the J gene lost 1 base, with 11 bases spanning the gap.

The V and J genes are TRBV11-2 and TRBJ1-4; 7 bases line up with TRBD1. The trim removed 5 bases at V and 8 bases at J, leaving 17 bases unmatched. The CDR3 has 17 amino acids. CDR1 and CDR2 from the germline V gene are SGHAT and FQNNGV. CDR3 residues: CASSLSRLDRQKEKLFF. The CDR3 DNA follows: TGTGCCAGCAGCCTTAGTCGACTGGACAGGCAAAAGGAAAAACTGTTTTTT.

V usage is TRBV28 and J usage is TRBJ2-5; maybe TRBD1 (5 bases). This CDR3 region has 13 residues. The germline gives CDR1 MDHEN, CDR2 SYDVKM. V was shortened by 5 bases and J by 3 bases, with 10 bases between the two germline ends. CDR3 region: CASSPGQEETQYF. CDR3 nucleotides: TGTGCCAGCAGTCCCGGACAAGAAGAGACCCAGTACTTC.